The rows below give T cell receptor beta chains drawn from one sample of a study of blood T cell repertoires in COVID-19. Using immunoSEQ multiplex PCR, the repertoire was profiled, and TCRdb retains in-frame clones only, with some absent. Counted here are some 320,000 clones, 89% occurring once; the ten biggest clones make up approximately 5.2%. The specimen sequenced was PBMCs or T cells enriched from blood (not recorded which). Receptors originate from a man aged 55 to 70 who had recovered from COVID-19. Each CDR3 is given with its conserved first and last residue. The D gene is left open where the match is weak. The size entry is marked missing in some rows and otherwise reads once, few, many or a size class.

D gene	V gene	clone size	J gene	CDR3 protein	CDR3 DNA
TRBD2	TRBV7-2	once	TRBJ2-1	CASRPPGLARVTEQFF	TGTGCCAGCAGGCCTCCGGGACTAGCAAGAGTCACTGAGCAGTTCTTC
NA	TRBV28	NA	TRBJ2-7	CASSTGPYEQYF	TGTGCCAGCAGCACAGGACCGTACGAGCAGTACTTC
NA	TRBV5-6	NA	TRBJ1-6	CASTGVHSYNSPLHF	TGTGCCAGCACCGGGGTTCACTCCTATAATTCACCCCTCCACTTT
TRBD2	TRBV6-1	NA	TRBJ2-1	CASSGTSGGSSYNEQFF	TGTGCCAGCAGTGGGACTAGCGGAGGGAGCTCCTACAATGAGCAGTTCTTC
TRBD1	TRBV3-1/TRBV3-2	NA	TRBJ1-4	CASSRPQGAREKLFF	TGTGCCAGCAGTCGACCACAGGGGGCCAGAGAAAAACTGTTTTTT
TRBD1	TRBV11-1	NA	TRBJ2-5	CASSPGTGPMETQYF	TGTGCCAGCAGCCCCGGGACAGGCCCAATGGAGACCCAGTACTTC
NA	TRBV27	NA	TRBJ1-5	CASSSSTGFQPQHF	NA
NA	TRBV6-5	NA	TRBJ2-7	CASSLGPGEQYF	TGTGCCAGCAGTCTAGGGCCGGGGGAGCAGTACTTC
TRBD1	TRBV6-5	NA	TRBJ2-1	CASRVDRGSYNEQFF	TGTGCCAGCAGAGTAGACAGGGGATCCTACAATGAGCAGTTCTTC
NA	TRBV19	NA	TRBJ2-7	CASSISPGSSYEQYF	TGTGCCAGTAGTATAAGTCCAGGCAGCTCCTACGAGCAGTACTTC
NA	TRBV7-9	NA	TRBJ1-3	CASSLNSAGSGNTIYF	TGTGCCAGCAGCTTAAATTCAGCAGGCTCTGGAAACACCATATATTTT
TRBD1	TRBV7-2	NA	TRBJ2-7	CASSLTGVVTYEQYF	TGTGCCAGCAGCCTGACAGGGGTAGTGACATACGAGCAGTACTTC
NA	TRBV28	NA	TRBJ1-1	CASSLGVLNTEAFF	TGTGCCAGCAGTTTAGGAGTTTTGAACACTGAAGCTTTCTTT
NA	TRBV11-2	NA	TRBJ2-1	CASSLVWAGYNEQFF	TGTGCCAGCAGCTTAGTTTGGGCAGGGTACAATGAGCAGTTCTTC
TRBD2	TRBV6-5	NA	TRBJ2-3	CASRTSGSYVDTQYF	TGTGCCAGCCGGACTAGCGGGAGTTATGTAGATACGCAGTATTTT
NA	TRBV11-2	NA	TRBJ2-3	CASGTTDTQYF	TGTGCCAGCGGGACTACAGATACGCAGTATTTT
NA	TRBV9	NA	TRBJ2-1	CASSHAPRRDSYNEQFF	TGTGCCAGCAGCCACGCCCCCCGGAGGGACTCCTACAATGAGCAGTTCTTC
TRBD1	TRBV7-2	few	TRBJ1-2	CASSLTGAVYGYTF	TGTGCCAGCAGCTTAACAGGGGCTGTCTATGGCTACACCTTC